The 32 T cell receptor beta chains in this list originate from one sample, sequenced in a study of identical twins. Using its own MiXCR run on the 5' RACE reads, TCRdb lists one record per CDR3 protein. The sample holds roughly 280,000 distinct CDR3 sequences, 8.5% to 9.5% seen once. These data also formed part of another study, on yellow fever vaccine responses in identical twins.

Sequencing was carried out using CD8+ T cells sorted from blood. The receptors come from a woman under 30 in good health.

The chain combines TRBV29-1 with TRBJ1-1, with a tentative D call TRBD1 (6 bases). The CDR3 contains 14 residues. From germline, CDR1 is SQVTM and CDR2 ANQGSEA. The V and J ends lost 7 bases and 7 bases respectively, with 22 bases between them. The CDR3 coding sequence is TGCAGCGCCGTGATCGGACAGAAACCCTTTGAAGCTTTCTTT. It encodes CSAVIGQKPFEAFF.

The chain carries TRBV5-5 and TRBJ2-3; 7 nucleotides agree with TRBD1. J lost 0 bases, V lost 3 bases, and 10 bases had no gene match. The CDR3 has 17 amino acids. The germline CDR1 and CDR2 sequences are SGHKS and YYEKEE (reference sequence). The CDR3 is CASSWGQIDTSTDTQYF. CDR3 DNA sequence: TGTGCCAGCAGCTGGGGACAGATCGATACTAGCACAGATACGCAGTATTTT. The variable domain in full, with the rest retrieved from reference TRBV5-5 and TRBJ2-3, is DAGVTQSPTHLIKTRGQQVTLRCSPISGHKSVSWYQQVLGQGPQFIFQYYEKEERGRGNFPDRFSARQFPNYSSELNVNALLLGDSALYLCASSWGQIDTSTDTQYFGPGTRLTVL.

The V gene is TRBV11-2, the J gene TRBJ2-7; perhaps TRBD1 as D (5 bases). This CDR3 has 15 amino acids. Deletions cut 5 bases from V and 3 bases from J, with 17 bases between. From germline, CDR1 is SGHAT and CDR2 FQNNGV. The CDR3 DNA sequence: TGTGCCAGCAGCCCCCCGCAGGGTCCGTACTACGAGCAGTACTTC. This gives the protein CASSPPQGPYYEQYF.

This clonotype was detected a few times. V is TRBV7-9 and J is TRBJ2-7, with D possibly matching TRBD2 (6 bases). CDR1 is SEHNR, CDR2 FQNEAQ, per germline (reference sequence). The CDR3 totals 13 residues. Trimming shortened V by 5 bases and J by 6 bases, and 14 bases separated the two germline ends. The CDR3 protein is CASSPVGGAEQYF. The CDR3 DNA follows: TGTGCCAGCAGCCCCGTTGGAGGGGCCGAGCAGTACTTC.

In this sample, this clonotype turned up many times. The rearrangement links TRBV5-1 to TRBJ2-1; no definite D call. Germline V gene sequence: CDR1 SGHRS, CDR2 YFSETQ. This CDR3 is 14 amino acids long. V was cut by 0 bases and J by 6 bases, with 10 bases left in between. CDR3 nucleotides: TGCGCCAGCAGCTTGGTCGATTCGTCCAATGAGCAGTTCTTC. This translates into CASSLVDSSNEQFF.

This clonotype showed up many times. This chain uses TRBV7-9 with TRBJ2-1; D is unclear. The CDR3 has 12 amino acids. The germline gives CDR1 SEHNR, CDR2 FQNEAQ (reference sequence). Trimming left V 6 bases short and J 2 bases short, with 5 bases between. CDR3 DNA: TGTGCCAGCAGTGAACCCTACAATGAGCAGTTCTTC. Protein sequence: CASSEPYNEQFF.

This clonotype was picked up one time. This sequence joins TRBV6-1 and TRBJ2-4, with D possibly matching TRBD1 (6 bases). CDR3 length: 16 amino acids. CDR1 is MNHNS and CDR2 is SASEGT in the germline V gene. Deletions cut 2 bases from V and 5 bases from J, with 16 bases between. In DNA form, the CDR3 reads TGTGCCAGCAGTGAACTTTCGACAGGATCTCAAAACATTCAGTACTTC. Translation gives CASSELSTGSQNIQYF.

This clonotype was found a few times. The chain uses TRBV2 and TRBJ2-1; D is possibly TRBD2 (5 bases). Germline loops: CDR1 SNHLY, CDR2 FYNNEI. V lost 7 bases and J 2 bases, leaving 9 bases between the germline ends. This CDR3 spans 13 amino acids. The chain's CDR3 is CASTDGAYNEQFF. CDR3 nucleotide sequence: TGTGCCAGCACGGACGGGGCCTACAATGAGCAGTTCTTC.

This clonotype was recorded many times. The chain uses TRBV20-1 and TRBJ2-1; 10 bases align to TRBD2. In germline, CDR1 is DFQATT, CDR2 SNEGSKA (reference sequence). The CDR3 has 13 residues. The junction had 3 bases not matched to a gene; V was cut back by 6 bases and J by 4 bases. Here the CDR3 reads CSARTSGYNEQFF. As DNA, the CDR3 is TGCAGTGCGAGGACTAGCGGTTACAATGAGCAGTTCTTC.

V is TRBV7-9 and J is TRBJ2-7; no clear D gene. The V end was cut by 1 base, the J end by 4 bases, with 5 bases between. This CDR3 contains 12 residues. Germline CDR1 is SEHNR and CDR2 is FQNEAQ (reference sequence). This chain's CDR3 is CASSLDVYEQYF. The CDR3, as DNA: TGTGCCAGCAGCTTAGACGTTTACGAGCAGTACTTC.

This sequence joins TRBV28 and TRBJ2-1; D not certain. CDR3 length: 15 residues. Trimming cost V 5 bases and J 8 bases, with 19 bases left between them. The germline gives CDR1 MDHEN, CDR2 SYDVKM. The CDR3 coding sequence is TGTGCCAGCAGTCGAACAAGCCCCCGACGGGATGAGCAGTTCTTC. Translation: CASSRTSPRRDEQFF.

J is TRBJ2-3 and V is TRBV6-1; 7 nucleotides match TRBD1. The germline V gene has CDR1 MNHNS and CDR2 SASEGT. With 6 bases clipped from V and 4 bases from J, the junction kept 7 bases outside the gene matches. CDR3 length equals 14 residues. This chain's CDR3 is CASRRQDRADTQYF. The CDR3 DNA follows: TGTGCCAGCAGACGCCAAGACAGGGCAGATACGCAGTATTTT.

The rearrangement uses TRBV20-1 and TRBJ2-7; maybe TRBD1 (6 bases). V was shortened by 0 bases and J by 4 bases, with 19 bases between the two germline ends. The CDR3 sequence is 16 residues long. Per the germline V gene, CDR1 is DFQATT and CDR2 is SNEGSKA (reference sequence). CDR3 DNA: TGCAGTGCTAGAGATTTCGTGGACAGAAGGGGGTACGAGCAGTACTTC. Its translation: CSARDFVDRRGYEQYF.

V usage is TRBV4-3 and J usage is TRBJ1-4, with a weak D call TRBD1 (6 bases). This CDR3 comprises 18 residues. Trimming removed 3 bases from V and 7 bases from J, with 24 bases in between. From germline, CDR1 is LGHNA and CDR2 YSLEER. The chain's CDR3 is CASSHYPLQGTDAEKLFF. CDR3 coding DNA: TGCGCCAGCAGCCATTATCCTCTACAGGGAACAGATGCTGAAAAACTGTTTTTT.

Regarding this clonotype: This clone may be a read error of a much larger clone one base away. The rearrangement uses TRBV4-1 and TRBJ2-7; no clear D gene. V was pared by 4 bases and J by 2 bases, with 18 bases between. This CDR3 contains 16 residues. Germline V gene lookup returns CDR1 MGHRA and CDR2 YSYEKL. The CDR3 protein is CASSRLWDDTTYEQYF. The CDR3, as DNA: TGCGCCAGCAGCCGTCTGTGGGATGACACCACCTACGAGCAGTACTTC.

This clonotype appeared many times. The rearrangement links TRBV4-1 to TRBJ2-1, with TRBD2 matching 13 bases. Trimming took 1 base from V and 7 from J; bases not matched to a gene: 4. Germline CDR1 is MGHRA and CDR2 is YSYEKL. This CDR3 comprises 16 residues. CDR3 residues: CASSQALAGGVNEQFF. For the CDR3, the DNA is TGCGCCAGCAGCCAAGCACTAGCGGGAGGGGTTAATGAGCAGTTCTTC.

Worth noting for this clonotype: The junction does not match germline at one end; this may be a read error. The V and J genes are TRBV7-7 and TRBJ2-2; D not resolved. The germline V gene has CDR1 SSHAT and CDR2 FNYEAQ (reference sequence). The length of the CDR3 is 14 residues. The CDR3 sequence is CASSLEVRTGELFF. CDR3 DNA: TGTGCTAGCAGCTTAGAGGTCCGTACCGGGGAGCTGTTTTTT.

This clonotype has more than one count but fewer than ten. V usage is TRBV6-4 and J usage is TRBJ1-1, with TRBD1 as a possible D gene (5 bases). CDR1 and CDR2 from the germline V gene are MRHNA and SNTAGT. The V end lost 6 bases, the J end lost 1 base, and 15 bases lay between the germline ends. The CDR3 loop spans 15 amino acids. CDR3 in DNA: TGTGCCAGCAGAACAACGCCGGACACGAACACTGAAGCTTTCTTT. It encodes CASRTTPDTNTEAFF.

The genes are TRBV27 and TRBJ2-7, with 8 bases that match TRBD1. J was trimmed by 5 bases and V by 5 bases; bases with no gene match: 5. This CDR3 has 13 residues. Germline assignment: CDR1 MNHEY and CDR2 SMNVEV (reference sequence). DNA of the CDR3: TGTGCCAGCAGTCGGCCAGGGGGCCACGAGCAGTACTTC. It translates to CASSRPGGHEQYF.

This chain joins TRBV28 and TRBJ2-2; D is unresolved. Trimming stripped 6 bases from V and 5 bases from J, with 10 bases between. The V gene's germline CDR1 is MDHEN and CDR2 SYDVKM. This CDR3 comprises 13 residues. For the CDR3, the DNA is TGTGCCAGCAGCAGTAGAGAGACCGGGGAGCTGTTTTTT. Protein: CASSSRETGELFF.

This clonotype was detected a few times. V gene TRBV7-9 combines with J gene TRBJ2-1; 12 bases map to TRBD2. Germline trimming cut 5 bases from V and 8 bases from J; bases unmatched to any gene: 7. The CDR3 is made up of 15 amino acids. CDR1 is SEHNR and CDR2 is FQNEAQ in the germline V gene (reference sequence). Here the CDR3 DNA reads TGTGCCAGCAGCGCGACTAGCGGGAGAACCTATGAGCAGTTCTTC. It specifies CASSATSGRTYEQFF. Based on the CDR3 plus reference TRBV7-9 and TRBJ2-1, the full variable domain is DTGVSQNPRHKITKRGQNVTFRCDPISEHNRLYWYRQTLGQGPEFLTYFQNEAQLEKSRLLSDRFSAERPKGSFSTLEIQRTEQGDSAMYLCASSATSGRTYEQFFGPGTRLTVL.

The rearrangement uses TRBV14 and TRBJ2-1; D possibly corresponds to TRBD1 (6 bases). This CDR3 region has 15 residues. Trimming cost V 2 bases and J 3 bases, with 11 bases left between them. Germline loops: CDR1 SGHDN, CDR2 FVKESK. Written as DNA, the CDR3 is TGTGCCAGCAGCCAATCACAGGGTATCTACAATGAGCAGTTCTTC. The encoded protein is CASSQSQGIYNEQFF. The whole variable domain, filled in from reference TRBV14 and TRBJ2-1, reads EAGVTQFPSHSVIEKGQTVTLRCDPISGHDNLYWYRRVMGKEIKFLLHFVKESKQDESGMPNNRFLAERTGGTYSTLKVQPAELEDSGVYFCASSQSQGIYNEQFFGPGTRLTVL.

This clonotype was seen a handful of times. The V gene is TRBV2, the J gene TRBJ2-6; no reliable D call. Looked up from germline, CDR1 is SNHLY and CDR2 is FYNNEI. V lost 7 bases, J lost 0 bases, and 13 bases lay in between. The CDR3 is 16 residues long. DNA of the CDR3: TGTGCCAGCATAACAGATTTCAGCTCTGGGGCCAACGTCCTGACTTTC. Protein product: CASITDFSSGANVLTF. Full variable domain (missing parts from reference TRBV2 and TRBJ2-6): EPEVTQTPSHQVTQMGQEVILRCVPISNHLYFYWYRQILGQKVEFLVSFYNNEISEKSEIFDDQFSVERPDGSNFTLKIRSTKLEDSAMYFCASITDFSSGANVLTFGAGSRLTVL.

A word on this clonotype: One end of the junction fails to match germline, which may point to a read error. The chain combines TRBV19 with TRBJ2-1; D not resolved. The CDR3 totals 20 residues. Germline lookup yields CDR1 LNHDA and CDR2 SQIVND (reference sequence). The CDR3 spells CANSTRTELLGSRSYNEQFF. The CDR3, as DNA: TGTGCCAATAGTACTCGAACAGAGCTTCTTGGGTCTCGGTCCTACAATGAGCAGTTCTTC.

This clonotype was found many times. The genes are TRBV10-3 and TRBJ2-4; 10 bases agree with TRBD2. Trimming removed 4 bases from V and 0 bases from J; junction bases left unmatched: 9. This CDR3 has 18 residues. Germline loops: CDR1 ENHRY, CDR2 SYGVKD. CDR3 coding DNA: TGTGCCATCAGTGGGGGGGAAAGACTAGCGGGAGCCAAAAACATTCAGTACTTC. Translating gives CAISGGERLAGAKNIQYF.

The J gene is TRBJ1-5, the V gene TRBV6-1, with 7 bases identical to TRBD1. Germline CDR1 MNHNS, CDR2 SASEGT. V was pared by 8 bases and J by 1 base, with 8 bases of the junction left unmatched. The CDR3 length is 15 residues. CDR3 sequence (DNA): TGTGCCAGCGGGAAGGTACAGGGGAGCAATCAGCCCCAGCATTTT. Translation gives CASGKVQGSNQPQHF.

This chain links TRBV28 with TRBJ2-1, with 11 bases identical to TRBD2. Trimming cost V 6 bases and J 7 bases; bases outside gene matches: 2. The CDR3 has 13 residues. Germline CDR1 reads MDHEN; CDR2 reads SYDVKM. This CDR3 is CASRLAGENEQFF. CDR3 DNA: TGTGCCAGCAGACTAGCGGGGGAGAATGAGCAGTTCTTC.

This clonotype was picked up a small number of times. This chain uses TRBV27 with TRBJ1-2; a weak D match, TRBD1 (6 bases). This CDR3 has 14 amino acids. The germline V gene encodes CDR1 MNHEY and CDR2 SMNVEV (reference sequence). V was cut by 6 bases and J by 4 bases, with 15 bases left in between. The CDR3 region is CASSLKDSSYGYTF. The CDR3, as DNA: TGTGCCAGCAGCCTAAAGGACAGCAGCTATGGCTACACCTTC.

The chain employs TRBV24-1 and TRBJ2-2; no reliable D call. The CDR3 sequence is 14 residues long. Deletions cut 5 bases from V and 6 bases from J, with 12 bases between. CDR1 is KGHDR, CDR2 SFDVKD, per germline. This chain's CDR3 is CATSVQTSPGELFF. Written as DNA, the CDR3 is TGTGCCACCAGTGTCCAGACATCCCCCGGGGAGCTGTTTTTT.

This clonotype was picked up a small number of times. The chain links TRBV20-1 to TRBJ2-7; D unclear. This CDR3 has 14 amino acids. V was pared by 1 base and J by 2 bases, with 12 bases between. Germline V gene lookup returns CDR1 DFQATT and CDR2 SNEGSKA (reference sequence). CDR3: CSARVLPSAYEQYF. In DNA form, the CDR3 reads TGCAGTGCTAGAGTTCTACCCTCGGCCTACGAGCAGTACTTC.

At least ten counts were recorded for this clonotype. The chain uses TRBV4-2 and TRBJ2-1, with TRBD1 matching over 9 bases. Germline assignment: CDR1 LGHNA and CDR2 YNFKEQ. The trim removed 3 bases at V and 2 bases at J, leaving 5 bases unmatched. The CDR3 runs to 16 residues. CDR3 in DNA: TGTGCCAGCAGCCAGGAGACAGGGGGAACCTACAATGAGCAGTTCTTC. Translating gives CASSQETGGTYNEQFF.

V gene TRBV20-1 combines with J gene TRBJ2-5; tentative D call: TRBD2 (5 bases). This CDR3 comprises 13 residues. The V end lost 0 bases, the J end lost 7 bases, and 12 bases lay between the germline ends. The V gene's germline CDR1 is DFQATT and CDR2 SNEGSKA (reference sequence). CDR3: CSARDLFGGTQYF. The CDR3 bases are TGCAGTGCTAGAGATTTATTTGGAGGGACCCAGTACTTC.